A selection of T cell receptor beta chains follows, all from one sample in a study of shared clonotypes between healthy human individuals. Measured with immunoSEQ multiplex PCR; TCRdb has only the in-frame clones, and not every one. The table shows over a million clones, with around 78% occurring only once. Sequenced material: memory CD4+ T cells from PBMCs. These receptors originate from a man aged 18-30 years in good health. Some clones in this sample may be carry-over from other donors' samples. The CDR3 runs from the conserved cysteine through the conserved F or W. A D gene is named only where the DNA matches it firmly. The size field is filled for only some rows; it gives once, few, many or a size class.

j_call: TRBJ1-5; d_call: -; v_call: TRBV9; clone_size: once; cdr3_aa: CASSVGAAGQPQHF; cdr3_nt: TGTGCCAGCAGCGTAGGGGCCGCCGGGCAGCCCCAGCATTTT
j_call: TRBJ2-1; d_call: TRBD2; v_call: TRBV4-1; clone_size: -; cdr3_aa: CASSPGGLAGVDEQFF; cdr3_nt: TGCGCCAGCAGCCCCGGGGGGTTAGCGGGAGTCGATGAGCAGTTCTTC
j_call: TRBJ1-3; d_call: -; v_call: TRBV25-1; clone_size: -; cdr3_aa: CASSDNNYSGNTIYF; cdr3_nt: TGTGCCAGCAGTGATAACAACTACTCTGGAAACACCATATATTTT
j_call: TRBJ1-1; d_call: -; v_call: TRBV11-1; clone_size: -; cdr3_aa: CASSTGGRMNTEAFF; cdr3_nt: TGTGCCAGCAGCACGGGGGGACGGATGAACACTGAAGCTTTCTTT
j_call: TRBJ2-6; d_call: -; v_call: TRBV28; clone_size: -; cdr3_aa: CASRRDESGANVLTF; cdr3_nt: TGTGCCAGCAGAAGGGACGAATCTGGGGCCAACGTCCTGACTTTC
j_call: TRBJ2-1; d_call: TRBD2; v_call: TRBV6-6; clone_size: few; cdr3_aa: CASSYPGGSYNEQFF; cdr3_nt: TGTGCCAGCAGTTACCCGGGGGGCTCCTACAATGAGCAGTTCTTC
j_call: TRBJ2-3; d_call: TRBD1; v_call: TRBV9; clone_size: many; cdr3_aa: CASSAILGQGGSSTDTQYF; cdr3_nt: TGTGCCAGCAGCGCCATTCTTGGACAGGGGGGGTCTAGCACAGATACGCAGTATTTT
j_call: TRBJ2-2; d_call: -; v_call: TRBV9; clone_size: -; cdr3_aa: CASSVDGGNTGELFF; cdr3_nt: TGTGCCAGCAGCGTAGACGGGGGCAACACCGGGGAGCTGTTTTTT
j_call: TRBJ2-2; d_call: -; v_call: TRBV7-2; clone_size: many; cdr3_aa: CASSSKGGGGELFF; cdr3_nt: TGTGCCAGCAGCTCAAAGGGCGGCGGCGGGGAGCTGTTTTTT
j_call: TRBJ2-1; d_call: -; v_call: TRBV20-1; clone_size: few; cdr3_aa: CSAKDNEQFF; cdr3_nt: TGCAGTGCTAAGGACAATGAGCAGTTCTTC
j_call: TRBJ2-3; d_call: -; v_call: TRBV12-5; clone_size: -; cdr3_aa: CASGLVKVRSGDTQYF; cdr3_nt: TGTGCTAGTGGTTTGGTAAAGGTTCGAAGCGGGGATACGCAGTATTTT
j_call: TRBJ2-7; d_call: -; v_call: TRBV28; clone_size: -; cdr3_aa: CASSSPAPGEQYF; cdr3_nt: TGTGCCAGCAGTTCCCCGGCCCCTGGAGAGCAGTACTTC
j_call: TRBJ2-7; d_call: -; v_call: TRBV18; clone_size: once; cdr3_aa: CASSPGMGSYEQYF; cdr3_nt: TGTGCCAGCTCACCCGGTATGGGCTCCTACGAGCAGTACTTC
j_call: TRBJ1-5; d_call: -; v_call: TRBV5-4; clone_size: -; cdr3_aa: CASSLGPSPQPQHF; cdr3_nt: TGTGCCAGCAGCTTGGGCCCGTCACCTCAGCCCCAGCATTTT
j_call: TRBJ1-1; d_call: TRBD1; v_call: TRBV25-1; clone_size: -; cdr3_aa: CASQTPGTGEAFF; cdr3_nt: TGTGCCAGCCAAACCCCGGGGACAGGGGAAGCTTTCTTT
j_call: TRBJ1-5; d_call: -; v_call: TRBV2; clone_size: -; cdr3_aa: CASSKKLRTNGSNQPQHF; cdr3_nt: TGTGCCAGCAGTAAAAAACTCAGGACAAACGGGAGCAATCAGCCCCAGCATTTT
j_call: TRBJ2-5; d_call: -; v_call: TRBV14; clone_size: few; cdr3_aa: CASSQDSRSSGAQYF; cdr3_nt: TGTGCCAGCAGCCAAGATTCTCGTTCTTCAGGGGCCCAGTACTTC
j_call: TRBJ2-5; d_call: TRBD2; v_call: TRBV28; clone_size: -; cdr3_aa: CASSFGGTSGYQETQYF; cdr3_nt: TGTGCCAGCAGTTTCGGTGGGACTAGCGGGTACCAAGAGACCCAGTACTTC
j_call: TRBJ1-1; d_call: -; v_call: TRBV11-2; clone_size: -; cdr3_aa: CATARLGAGAFF; cdr3_nt: TGTGCCACTGCCCGCCTCGGGGCTGGGGCTTTCTTT
j_call: TRBJ1-1; d_call: -; v_call: TRBV7-2; clone_size: -; cdr3_aa: CASSLVVGSTEAFF; cdr3_nt: TGTGCCAGCAGCTTAGTAGTAGGGTCCACTGAAGCTTTCTTT
j_call: TRBJ2-7; d_call: -; v_call: TRBV5-5; clone_size: -; cdr3_aa: CASSLWAGGEYYEQYF; cdr3_nt: TGTGCCAGCAGCTTGTGGGCAGGTGGGGAGTACTACGAGCAGTACTTC
j_call: TRBJ1-3; d_call: -; v_call: TRBV5-1; clone_size: -; cdr3_aa: CASSLASGANTIYF; cdr3_nt: TGCGCCAGCAGCTTGGCCAGTGGAGCAAACACCATATATTTT
j_call: TRBJ2-5; d_call: -; v_call: TRBV20-1; clone_size: -; cdr3_aa: CSASFETQYF; cdr3_nt: TGCAGTGCTAGTTTTGAGACCCAGTACTTC
j_call: TRBJ2-2; d_call: -; v_call: TRBV5-4; clone_size: -; cdr3_aa: CASSLAGRADTGELFF; cdr3_nt: TGTGCCAGCAGCTTGGCGGGCAGGGCCGACACCGGGGAGCTGTTTTTT
j_call: TRBJ2-7; d_call: TRBD2; v_call: TRBV30; clone_size: -; cdr3_aa: CAWNLAGAYEQYF; cdr3_nt: TGTGCCTGGAATCTAGCGGGAGCCTACGAGCAGTACTTC
j_call: TRBJ1-6; d_call: -; v_call: TRBV5-1; clone_size: -; cdr3_aa: CASSFTDGGSSPLHF; cdr3_nt: TGCGCCAGCAGCTTCACGGACGGAGGGAGTTCACCCCTCCACTTT
j_call: TRBJ2-3; d_call: TRBD2; v_call: TRBV7-3; clone_size: -; cdr3_aa: CASSLAVTDTQYF; cdr3_nt: TGTGCCAGCAGCCTAGCGGTTACAGATACGCAGTATTTT
j_call: TRBJ2-5; d_call: -; v_call: TRBV7-2; clone_size: -; cdr3_aa: CASSRRAQETQYF; cdr3_nt: TGTGCCAGCAGCCGCAGGGCCCAAGAGACCCAGTACTTC
j_call: TRBJ2-1; d_call: TRBD2; v_call: TRBV7-9; clone_size: few; cdr3_aa: CASSLTSGNYPSSYNEQFF; cdr3_nt: TGTGCCAGCAGCCTGACTAGCGGGAATTACCCTAGCTCCTACAATGAGCAGTTCTTC
j_call: TRBJ2-1; d_call: TRBD1; v_call: TRBV6-5; clone_size: once; cdr3_aa: CASSEQGDKEQFF; cdr3_nt: TGTGCCAGCAGTGAGCAGGGGGACAAAGAGCAGTTCTTC
j_call: TRBJ2-5; d_call: TRBD1; v_call: TRBV4-3; clone_size: few; cdr3_aa: CASSPTGFGETQYF; cdr3_nt: TGCGCCAGCAGCCCGACAGGGTTCGGGGAGACCCAGTACTTC
j_call: TRBJ2-7; d_call: -; v_call: TRBV14; clone_size: -; cdr3_aa: CASSQGLAGYHEQYF; cdr3_nt: TGTGCCAGCAGCCAAGGACTTGCAGGGTATCACGAGCAGTACTTC
j_call: TRBJ2-7; d_call: -; v_call: TRBV9; clone_size: -; cdr3_aa: CASSVEPHPDSEQYF; cdr3_nt: TGTGCCAGCAGCGTAGAACCCCACCCCGACAGCGAGCAGTACTTC
j_call: TRBJ1-6; d_call: -; v_call: TRBV30; clone_size: -; cdr3_aa: CAWSGGVNSPLHF; cdr3_nt: TGTGCCTGGAGTGGGGGGGTAAATTCACCCCTCCACTTT
j_call: TRBJ1-1; d_call: -; v_call: TRBV5-1; clone_size: -; cdr3_aa: CASRVGTILNTEAFF; cdr3_nt: TGCGCCAGCAGGGTCGGGACAATACTAAACACTGAAGCTTTCTTT
j_call: TRBJ2-2; d_call: TRBD2; v_call: TRBV7-2; clone_size: -; cdr3_aa: CASRQGGSGNTGELFF; cdr3_nt: TGTGCCAGCAGGCAGGGAGGTAGCGGGAATACCGGGGAGCTGTTTTTT